This is a list of T cell receptor beta chains from one sample in a study of blood T cell repertoires in COVID-19. TCRdb's copy holds only in-frame clones and misses some; the assay was immunoSEQ multiplex PCR. Of approximately 90,000 clones listed, around nine tenths are singletons. Input material: peripheral blood. The receptors derive from an elderly woman with acute or convalescent COVID-19. Both conserved end residues are part of each CDR3. The D gene is left open where the match is weak. Clone sizes are given selectively: once, few, many, or a class where the clone is expanded.

v_gene	j_gene	abundance	d_gene	CDR3aa	CDR3nt
TRBV19	TRBJ2-7	NA	TRBD2	CASSIVGLAGGTSSYEQYF	TGTGCCAGTAGTATAGTGGGACTAGCGGGGGGGACAAGCTCCTACGAGCAGTACTTC
TRBV29-1	TRBJ1-1	NA	TRBD1	CSVRTGVVTEAFF	TGCAGCGTTAGGACAGGGGTCGTCACTGAAGCTTTCTTT
TRBV4-1	TRBJ1-1	NA	TRBD1	CASRVQGGGTEAFF	TGCGCCAGCAGAGTTCAGGGGGGAGGCACTGAAGCTTTCTTT
TRBV7-9	TRBJ1-1	NA	TRBD1	CASSLTGRNTEAFF	TGTGCCAGCAGCTTGACAGGGAGGAACACTGAAGCTTTCTTT
TRBV3-1/TRBV3-2	TRBJ2-7	NA	TRBD1	CASSRRDRGVEQYF	TGTGCCAGCAGCCGCAGGGACAGGGGTGTCGAGCAGTACTTC
TRBV2	TRBJ1-6	NA	TRBD1	CASSPGQGYNSPLHF	TGTGCCAGCAGTCCGGGACAGGGGTATAATTCACCCCTCCACTTT
TRBV4-1	TRBJ1-6	many	NA	CASSQDMGRRDNSPLHF	TGCGCCAGCAGCCAAGATATGGGGCGACGGGATAATTCACCCCTCCACTTT
TRBV10-3	TRBJ1-2	NA	NA	CAISEAGSHGYTF	TGTGCCATCAGTGAGGCGGGTTCCCATGGCTACACCTTC
TRBV6-5	TRBJ1-4	once	NA	CASGRARNEKLFF	TGTGCCAGCGGGAGGGCGCGTAATGAAAAACTGTTTTTT
TRBV18	TRBJ1-1	NA	NA	CASSPPSMRYTEAFF	TGTGCCAGCTCACCACCGAGTATGAGGTACACTGAAGCTTTCTTT
TRBV18	TRBJ2-2	NA	NA	CASSPQAGRGELFF	TGTGCCAGCTCCCCCCAGGCGGGTCGCGGGGAGCTGTTTTTT
TRBV5-4	TRBJ1-1	NA	NA	CASSLGQRNTEAFF	TGTGCCAGCAGCTTGGGACAGAGGAACACTGAAGCTTTCTTT
TRBV19	TRBJ1-2	NA	TRBD1	CASQTGANYGYTF	TGTGCCAGCCAGACAGGGGCGAACTATGGCTACACCTTC
TRBV4-2	TRBJ2-7	NA	TRBD1	CASSQWVQGAYEQYF	TGTGCCAGCAGCCAGTGGGTACAGGGGGCCTACGAGCAGTACTTC
TRBV7-9	TRBJ1-5	NA	TRBD1	CASSLGQFQPQHF	TGTGCCAGCAGCCTGGGACAGTTTCAGCCCCAGCATTTT
TRBV19	TRBJ1-1	NA	NA	CASSMDKGPMNTEAFF	TGTGCCAGTAGTATGGACAAGGGCCCAATGAACACTGAAGCTTTCTTT
TRBV2	TRBJ2-5	NA	TRBD1	CASRAPDRGPQETQYF	TGTGCCAGCAGGGCCCCCGACAGGGGACCCCAAGAGACCCAGTACTTC
TRBV29-1	TRBJ2-3	NA	TRBD1	CSGRTGGTDTQYF	TGCAGCGGTAGAACAGGGGGCACAGATACGCAGTATTTT
TRBV7-9	TRBJ1-5	NA	NA	CASSLVFGQGNQPQHF	TGTGCCAGCAGCTTAGTGTTTGGTCAGGGCAATCAGCCCCAGCATTTT
TRBV5-1	TRBJ1-1	NA	TRBD1	CASSPRDRSLLVNTEAFF	TGCGCCAGCAGCCCCCGGGACAGGAGTCTTCTTGTGAACACTGAAGCTTTCTTT
TRBV6-1	TRBJ1-2	NA	NA	CASSEALGQPYYGYTF	TGTGCCAGCAGTGAAGCGTTAGGACAGCCCTACTATGGCTACACCTTC
TRBV4-1	TRBJ1-4	few	NA	CASSQVSRNEKLFF	TGCGCCAGCAGCCAAGTGAGCCGTAATGAAAAACTGTTTTTT
TRBV7-3	TRBJ2-5	NA	TRBD2	CASSSGIAGGSETQYF	TGTGCCAGCAGCTCCGGTATAGCGGGGGGATCAGAGACCCAGTACTTC
TRBV7-9	TRBJ1-4	NA	TRBD1	CASSLGDRAYEKLFF	TGTGCCAGCAGCTTAGGGGACAGGGCTTATGAAAAACTGTTTTTT
TRBV11-3	TRBJ1-1	NA	NA	CASSPGFLATEAFF	TGTGCCAGCAGCCCCGGGTTTCTCGCCACTGAAGCTTTCTTT
TRBV19	TRBJ1-2	NA	NA	CASSIGPRIYYGYTF	TGTGCCAGTAGTATCGGCCCGAGGATTTACTATGGCTACACCTTC
TRBV7-9	TRBJ2-2	NA	TRBD2	CASSLTGTSRRNTGELFF	TGTGCCAGCAGCTTAACCGGGACTAGCAGGCGCAACACCGGGGAGCTGTTTTTT
TRBV7-2	TRBJ1-1	many	NA	CASSPGPLNTEAFF	TGTGCCAGCAGCCCAGGGCCATTGAACACTGAAGCTTTCTTT
TRBV9	TRBJ2-1	NA	TRBD2	CASSLGGLAGGGGLDNEQFF	TGTGCCAGCTCCCTCGGCGGGCTAGCGGGGGGGGGCGGCCTGGACAATGAGCAGTTCTTC
TRBV6-1	TRBJ2-7	NA	NA	CASSETQKQYF	TGTGCCAGCAGTGAGACACAGAAGCAGTACTTC
TRBV28	TRBJ1-3	NA	TRBD1	CASSLGGQTLHSGNTIYF	TGTGCCAGCAGTCTAGGGGGACAGACCCTCCACTCTGGAAACACCATATATTTT
TRBV15	TRBJ2-4	NA	TRBD1	CATSIRQGLNIQYF	TGTGCCACCAGCATTAGACAGGGATTAAACATTCAGTACTTC
TRBV9	TRBJ2-7	once	NA	CASSATGTYEQYF	TGTGCCAGCAGCGCAACAGGGACCTACGAGCAGTACTTC
TRBV5-1	TRBJ2-1	NA	NA	CASSTTGDSYNEQFF	TGCGCCAGCAGCACGACAGGTGACTCCTACAATGAGCAGTTCTTC
TRBV5-1	TRBJ2-3	few	NA	CASSFSTDTQYF	TGCGCCAGCAGCTTCTCCACAGATACGCAGTATTTT
TRBV18	TRBJ2-5	NA	TRBD1	CASSPVGQGGETQYF	TGTGCCAGCTCACCGGTGGGACAGGGTGGAGAGACCCAGTACTTC
TRBV9	TRBJ1-2	NA	NA	CASSVDPGWDYGYTF	TGTGCCAGCAGCGTAGACCCAGGGTGGGACTATGGCTACACCTTC
TRBV6-5	TRBJ1-2	NA	TRBD1	CASQDRGRPGYTF	TGTGCCAGCCAGGACAGGGGGCGACCTGGCTACACCTTC
TRBV3-1/TRBV3-2	TRBJ2-3	few	NA	CASSQQGGTDTQYF	TGTGCCAGCAGCCAACAAGGGGGCACAGATACGCAGTATTTT
TRBV2	TRBJ2-5	once	TRBD1	CASSGQGAGAETQYF	TGTGCCAGCAGTGGTCAGGGGGCCGGTGCAGAGACCCAGTACTTC
TRBV10-3	TRBJ2-2	NA	NA	CAIGEGDGTGELFF	TGTGCCATCGGGGAGGGGGACGGGACCGGGGAGCTGTTTTTT
TRBV19	TRBJ2-7	once	TRBD1	CASSLGQGNYEQYF	TGTGCCAGTAGCCTGGGACAGGGGAACTACGAGCAGTACTTC
TRBV6-5	TRBJ1-2	few	NA	CASSYNPEGVRYTF	TGTGCCAGCAGTTACAATCCAGAAGGGGTCCGCTACACCTTC
TRBV11-3	TRBJ1-2	NA	NA	CASSPSDGERYGYTF	TGTGCCAGCAGCCCGTCCGACGGAGAGCGTTATGGCTACACCTTC
TRBV29-1	TRBJ1-1	NA	TRBD1	CSVEVGQGTEAFF	TGCAGCGTTGAAGTAGGACAGGGGACTGAAGCTTTCTTT
TRBV28	TRBJ1-2	NA	TRBD1	CASSLSYRQGGYGYTF	TGTGCCAGCAGTTTATCCTACCGACAGGGGGGCTATGGCTACACCTTC